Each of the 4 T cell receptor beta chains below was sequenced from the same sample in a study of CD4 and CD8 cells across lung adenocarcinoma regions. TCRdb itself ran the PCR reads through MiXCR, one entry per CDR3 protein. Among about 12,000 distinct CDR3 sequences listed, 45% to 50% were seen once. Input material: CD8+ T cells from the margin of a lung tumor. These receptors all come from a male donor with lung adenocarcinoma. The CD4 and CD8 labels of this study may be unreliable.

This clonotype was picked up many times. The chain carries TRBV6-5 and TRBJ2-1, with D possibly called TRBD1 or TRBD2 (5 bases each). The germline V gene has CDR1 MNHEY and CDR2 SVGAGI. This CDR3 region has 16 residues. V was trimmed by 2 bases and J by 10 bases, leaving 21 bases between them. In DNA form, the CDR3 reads TGTGCCAGCAGTTACATGGGCTATGAGGGACCAAGGGAGCAGTTCTTC. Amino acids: CASSYMGYEGPREQFF.

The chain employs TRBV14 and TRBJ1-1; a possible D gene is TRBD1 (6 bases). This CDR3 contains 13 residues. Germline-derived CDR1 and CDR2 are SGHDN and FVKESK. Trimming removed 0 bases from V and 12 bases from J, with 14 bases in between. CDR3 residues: CASSQDVRGLPFF. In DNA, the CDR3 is TGTGCCAGCAGCCAAGATGTCAGGGGTTTACCTTTCTTT.

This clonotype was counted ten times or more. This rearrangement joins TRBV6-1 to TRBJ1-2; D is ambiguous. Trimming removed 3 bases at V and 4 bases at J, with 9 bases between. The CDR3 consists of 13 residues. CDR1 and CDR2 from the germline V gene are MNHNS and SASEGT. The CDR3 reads CASSEVFGYGYTF. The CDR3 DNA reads TGTGCCAGCAGTGAGGTTTTTGGCTATGGCTACACCTTC.

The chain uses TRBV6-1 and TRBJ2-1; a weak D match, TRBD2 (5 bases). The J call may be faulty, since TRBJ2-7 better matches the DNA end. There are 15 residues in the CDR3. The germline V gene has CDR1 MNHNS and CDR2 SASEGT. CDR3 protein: CASGPGLAGNDKQYF. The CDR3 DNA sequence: TGTGCCAGCGGCCCCGGGCTTGCGGGCAACGATAAGCAGTACTTC.